The rows below give T cell receptor beta chains drawn from one sample of a study of post-analysis software for immune sequencing data. Each CDR3 protein gets one entry after TCRdb re-called the PCR reads with MiXCR. This sample has a few hundred thousand distinct CDR3 sequences, with 36% found just once. What was sequenced was blood. These receptors were taken from a girl aged 10 to 17 with multiple sclerosis. Both conserved end residues are part of each CDR3. A D gene is named only where the DNA matches it firmly. Only some rows state a clone size, as once, few, many or a class for expanded clones.

>TRBJ2-3|TRBV24-1|many|TRBD2|16
CATSDFTSGSADTQYF
TGTGCCACCAGTGATTTTACTAGCGGGAGTGCGGATACGCAGTATTTT
>TRBJ1-6|TRBV7-9|NA|NA|13
CASSLVDNSPPHF
TGTGCCAGCAGCTTAGTGGATAATTCACCCCCCCACTTT
>TRBJ1-6|TRBV3-1|many|TRBD1|16
CASSQGAGGAYSPLHF
TGTGCCAGCAGCCAAGGAGCAGGGGGCGCTTATTCACCCCTCCACTTT
>TRBJ1-1|TRBV4-2|NA|NA|16
CASSQAPGLWNTEAFF
TGTGCCAGCAGCCAAGCCCCGGGACTCTGGAACACTGAAGCTTTCTTT
>TRBJ2-6|TRBV5-1|NA|NA|19
CASSLDGRPIERGANVLTF
TGCGCCAGCAGCTTGGATGGCAGGCCCATAGAACGCGGGGCCAACGTCCTGACTTTC
>TRBJ2-1|TRBV7-9|NA|TRBD2|18
CASSLLLAGETSYNEQFF
TGTGCCAGCAGCTTACTCCTAGCGGGCGAAACCTCCTACAATGAGCAGTTCTTC
>TRBJ1-2|TRBV3-1|many|NA|14
CASSRSDRNYGYTF
TGTGCCAGCAGCAGAAGCGACAGAAACTATGGCTACACCTTC
>TRBJ1-1|TRBV20-1|NA|NA|13
CSARGMEGSEAFF
TGCAGTGCTAGGGGGATGGAAGGTAGTGAAGCTTTCTTT
>TRBJ2-3|TRBV29-1|many|TRBD2|16
CSVVLAGGPGTDTQYF
TGCAGCGTTGTGCTAGCGGGAGGGCCGGGCACAGATACGCAGTATTTT
>TRBJ2-3|TRBV5-1|NA|TRBD2|16
CASSPGLATSTDTQYF
TGCGCCAGCAGCCCAGGACTAGCGACTAGCACAGATACGCAGTATTTT
>TRBJ2-1|TRBV5-1|NA|TRBD2|14
CASSVGLSPNEQFF
TGCGCCAGCAGCGTGGGACTATCGCCCAATGAGCAGTTCTTC
>TRBJ1-2|TRBV20-1|NA|TRBD1|13
CSAVTGVGGGYTF
TGCAGTGCTGTCACAGGGGTAGGAGGTGGCTACACCTTC
>TRBJ1-1|TRBV13|NA|NA|14
CASSSAEGGTEAFF
TGTGCCAGCAGCTCAGCGGAAGGAGGGACTGAAGCTTTCTTT
>TRBJ2-6|TRBV14|NA|NA|18
CASSQEGDPRSRANVLTF
TGTGCCAGCAGCCAAGAAGGGGACCCTCGCTCTAGGGCCAACGTCCTGACTTTC
>TRBJ1-6|TRBV12-3/TRBV12-4|many|NA|12
CASSLWPKPLHF
TGTGCCAGCAGTTTATGGCCAAAGCCCCTCCACTTT
>TRBJ2-7|TRBV5-1|NA|NA|14
CASSFGGPDGEQYF
TGCGCCAGCAGCTTCGGGGGGCCTGATGGGGAGCAGTACTTC
>TRBJ2-1|TRBV20-1|NA|NA|14
CSARDWQVPNEQFF
TGCAGTGCTAGAGATTGGCAGGTTCCCAATGAGCAGTTCTTC
>TRBJ1-1|TRBV29-1|NA|NA|14
CSVEGRVMNTEAFF
TGCAGCGTTGAGGGTAGGGTAATGAACACTGAAGCTTTCTTT
>TRBJ2-5|TRBV5-1|many|TRBD1|13
CASSPGQGETQYF
TGCGCCAGCAGCCCGGGACAGGGAGAGACCCAGTACTTC
>TRBJ2-5|TRBV12-3/TRBV12-4|many|TRBD2|15
CASSRPSGGGETQYF
TGTGCCAGCAGTCGACCTAGCGGGGGCGGGGAGACCCAGTACTTC
>TRBJ2-4|TRBV27|many|NA|15
CASSLSSHFKNIQYF
TGTGCCAGCAGTTTATCGTCACACTTCAAAAACATTCAGTACTTC
>TRBJ2-7|TRBV5-1|many|NA|12
CASSSSTYEQYF
TGTGCCAGCAGTTCCAGTACCTACGAGCAGTACTTC
>TRBJ2-1|TRBV20-1|many|NA|17
CSAPRPRTSLRYNEQFF
TGCAGTGCTCCCAGACCACGGACCTCCCTCCGGTACAATGAGCAGTTCTTC
>TRBJ1-2|TRBV6-2/TRBV6-3|many|NA|16
CASSYPPPGAEDGYTF
TGTGCCAGCAGTTACCCTCCGCCGGGGGCGGAGGATGGCTACACCTTC
>TRBJ2-3|TRBV6-1|NA|TRBD2|15
CASRDGGGQADTQYF
TGTGCCAGCAGAGACGGGGGGGGCCAGGCAGATACGCAGTATTTT
>TRBJ2-5|TRBV7-9|NA|NA|15
CASSPEEGWRETQYF
TGTGCCAGCAGCCCGGAGGAGGGCTGGCGGGAGACCCAGTACTTC
>TRBJ1-6|TRBV5-4|NA|NA|15
CASSMGSSYNSPLHF
TGTGCCAGCAGCATGGGGAGCTCCTATAATTCACCCCTCCACTTT
>TRBJ2-3|TRBV4-1|many|NA|17
CASSQEWGRGATGTQYF
TGCGCCAGCAGCCAAGAATGGGGGCGGGGAGCTACGGGTACGCAGTATTTT
>TRBJ2-3|TRBV29-1|many|NA|13
CSVEVRKTDTQYF
TGCAGCGTTGAAGTGAGAAAGACAGATACGCAGTATTTT
>TRBJ2-6|TRBV7-2|few|TRBD2|17
CAGSLSLAGGGANVLTF
TGTGCCGGCAGCTTATCACTAGCGGGAGGAGGGGCCAACGTCCTGACTTTC
>TRBJ1-5|TRBV18|NA|TRBD1|15
CASSRHRGGIQPQHF
TGTGCCAGCTCACGACACAGGGGAGGGATTCAGCCCCAGCATTTT
>TRBJ2-2|TRBV6-1|once|TRBD2|16
CASSALGGKNTGELFF
TGTGCCAGCAGCGCCCTGGGGGGGAAAAACACCGGGGAGCTGTTTTTT
>TRBJ2-3|TRBV20-1|NA|NA|13
CSSRESSTDTQYF
TGCAGTTCCCGAGAGTCGAGCACAGATACGCAGTATTTT
>TRBJ2-1|TRBV12-3/TRBV12-4|NA|TRBD2|13
CASSIAGGNEQFF
TGTGCCAGCAGTATAGCGGGGGGGAATGAGCAGTTCTTC
>TRBJ2-1|TRBV25-1|once|NA|14
CASSRWGPSGGQFF
TGTGCCAGCAGTAGGTGGGGGCCGTCCGGTGGGCAGTTCTTC
>TRBJ2-7|TRBV12-3/TRBV12-4|NA|NA|12
CASSSTGDEQYF
TGTGCCAGCAGCAGTACCGGCGACGAGCAGTACTTC
>TRBJ2-1|TRBV5-6|NA|NA|18
CASSLAAKWDSGYNEQFF
TGTGCCAGCAGCTTGGCAGCCAAGTGGGATAGCGGTTACAATGAGCAGTTCTTC
>TRBJ2-1|TRBV12-3/TRBV12-4|NA|TRBD2|15
CASSSGLAGDNEQFF
TGTGCCAGCAGTTCCGGACTAGCGGGAGACAATGAGCAGTTCTTC
>TRBJ1-2|TRBV2|NA|TRBD1|14
CASRHGQGPYGYTF
TGTGCCAGCAGACACGGACAGGGCCCTTATGGCTACACCTTC
>TRBJ2-6|TRBV9|many|NA|13
CASSVGGANVLTF
TGTGCCAGCAGCGTAGGCGGGGCCAACGTCCTGACTTTC
>TRBJ1-2|TRBV12-3/TRBV12-4|many|NA|13
CASSRSGGYGYTF
TGTGCCAGCAGTCGGTCGGGGGGCTATGGCTACACCTTC
>TRBJ2-2|TRBV12-3/TRBV12-4|NA|NA|15
CASRPTPQGTGELFF
TGTGCCAGCCGTCCGACCCCCCAGGGCACCGGGGAGCTGTTTTTT
>TRBJ2-6|TRBV6-2/TRBV6-3|few|NA|17
CASSYSISGSGANVLTF
TGTGCCAGCAGTTACTCGATTTCGGGCTCTGGGGCCAACGTCCTGACTTTC
>TRBJ1-2|TRBV7-9|many|NA|16
CASSPGPLQGNYGYTF
TGTGCCAGCAGCCCGGGACCATTGCAGGGCAACTATGGCTACACCTTC
>TRBJ1-5|TRBV28|once|NA|16
CASSLEIGAGNQPRHF
TGTGCCAGCAGTTTGGAGATAGGGGCGGGCAATCAGCCCCGGCATTTT
>TRBJ1-5|TRBV20-1|NA|NA|13
CSARGHSNQPQHF
TGCAGTGCTAGAGGACATAGCAATCAGCCCCAGCATTTT
>TRBJ2-5|TRBV19|few|TRBD2|14
CASSILAELETQYF
TGTGCCAGTAGTATCCTAGCGGAGCTAGAGACCCAGTACTTC
>TRBJ2-1|TRBV10-3|many|TRBD1|13
CAISGDRANEQFF
TGTGCCATCAGTGGGGACAGGGCCAATGAGCAGTTCTTC
>TRBJ1-1|TRBV5-1|few|TRBD1|14
CAGSSGTANTEAFF
TGCGCCGGCTCATCGGGGACAGCGAACACTGAAGCTTTCTTT
>TRBJ1-2|TRBV29-1|many|NA|13
CSVEGRGEYGYTF
TGCAGCGTTGAAGGCAGGGGAGAATATGGCTACACCTTC
>TRBJ2-3|TRBV5-1|NA|NA|14
CASRLRGEEDTQYF
TGCGCCAGCCGCCTTCGAGGGGAGGAAGATACGCAGTATTTT
>TRBJ2-7|TRBV7-3|NA|NA|13
CASSWTDIHEQYF
TGTGCCAGCAGCTGGACGGACATCCACGAGCAGTACTTC
>TRBJ2-3|TRBV5-1|NA|TRBD2|15
CASSSGLAGDDTQYF
TGCGCCAGCAGCTCAGGACTAGCGGGAGATGATACGCAGTATTTT
>TRBJ1-2|TRBV6-5|NA|TRBD1|15
CASSPHRGWDYGYTF
TGTGCCAGCAGCCCTCACAGGGGATGGGACTATGGCTACACCTTC
>TRBJ1-6|TRBV10-3|NA|NA|14
CAIRGLVNNSPLHF
TGTGCCATCAGGGGGCTCGTGAATAATTCACCCCTCCACTTT
>TRBJ2-1|TRBV10-3|few|NA|14
CAISDEGSYNEQFF
TGTGCCATCAGTGACGAGGGGTCCTACAATGAGCAGTTCTTC
>TRBJ1-4|TRBV5-1|NA|NA|15
CASSPLGSANEKLFF
TGCGCCAGCAGCCCCCTTGGATCGGCAAATGAAAAACTGTTTTTT